This T cell receptor (beta chain) stems from a study of cytomegalovirus exposure and HLA in healthy donors. Study results and caveats: Available immune exposure information was restricted to CMV serostatus only.

The PCR used 60 Vbeta and 13 Jbeta primers. Measured with immunoSEQ multiplex PCR; TCRdb has only the in-frame clones, and not every one. The sample lists fewer than 90,000 clones; roughly four fifths were seen once. Turning to this clone: What it binds is not known.

The receptor comes from a human donor in good health. The sample was PBMCs.

The CDR3 protein is CASSTPGAAYNEQFF. The CDR3 DNA is TGTGCCAGCAGCACTCCCGGAGCGGCCTACAATGAGCAGTTCTTC. This sequence joins TRBV9 and TRBJ2-1; possible D gene TRBD2, 5 bases. This CDR3 region has 15 residues. V lost 4 bases and J lost 2, with 13 bases in between. From germline, CDR1 is SGDLS and CDR2 YYNGEE.